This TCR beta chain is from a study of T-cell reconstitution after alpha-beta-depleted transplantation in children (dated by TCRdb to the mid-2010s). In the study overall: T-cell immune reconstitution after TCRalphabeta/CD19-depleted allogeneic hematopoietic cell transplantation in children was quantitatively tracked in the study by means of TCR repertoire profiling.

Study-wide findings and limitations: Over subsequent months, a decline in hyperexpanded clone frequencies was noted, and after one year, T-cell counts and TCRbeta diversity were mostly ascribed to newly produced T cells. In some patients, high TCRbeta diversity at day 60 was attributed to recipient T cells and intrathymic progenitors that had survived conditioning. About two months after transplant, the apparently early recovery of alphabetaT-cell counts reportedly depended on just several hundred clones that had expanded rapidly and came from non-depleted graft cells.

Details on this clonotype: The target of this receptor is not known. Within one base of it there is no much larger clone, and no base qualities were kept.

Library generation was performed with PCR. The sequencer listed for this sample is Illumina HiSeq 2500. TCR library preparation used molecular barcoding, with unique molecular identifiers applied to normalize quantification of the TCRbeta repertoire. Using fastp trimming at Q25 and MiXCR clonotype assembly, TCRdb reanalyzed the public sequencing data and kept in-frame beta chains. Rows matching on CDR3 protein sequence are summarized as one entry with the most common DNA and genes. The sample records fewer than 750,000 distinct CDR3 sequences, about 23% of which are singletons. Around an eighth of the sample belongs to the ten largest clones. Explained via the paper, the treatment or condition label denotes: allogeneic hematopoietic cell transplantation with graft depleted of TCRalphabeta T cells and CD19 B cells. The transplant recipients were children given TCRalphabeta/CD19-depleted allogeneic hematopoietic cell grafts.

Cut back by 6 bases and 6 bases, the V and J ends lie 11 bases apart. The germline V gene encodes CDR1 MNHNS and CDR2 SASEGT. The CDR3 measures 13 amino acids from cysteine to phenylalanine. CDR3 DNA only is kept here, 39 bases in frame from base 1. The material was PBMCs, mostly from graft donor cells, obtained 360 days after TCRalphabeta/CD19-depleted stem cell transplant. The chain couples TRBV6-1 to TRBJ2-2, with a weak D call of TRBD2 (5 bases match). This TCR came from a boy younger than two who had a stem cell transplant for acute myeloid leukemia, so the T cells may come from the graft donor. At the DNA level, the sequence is TGTGCCAGCAGATCTAGGCGGGCCGGGGAGCTGTTTTTT. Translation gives CASRSRRAGELFF.